This T cell receptor beta chain was recorded in a study of CD8+ T cells in alopecia areata. Findings and limits, study-wide: Lesional scalp, notably in alopecia totalis/universalis, had clonality above that of normal scalp. Scalp clonality and expanded CD8+ clones among the top 100 were significantly decreased by tofacitinib.

A few counts support this clone. Antigen specificity is unknown. Trimming removed 7 bases from V and 3 bases from J; junction bases left unmatched: 9. Germline V CDR1 and CDR2: SQVTM, ANQGSEA. The length of the CDR3 is 13 residues. This sample's treatment: oral pan-JAK inhibitor, 5-10 mg twice daily. Sequencing templates came from extracted RNA that was reverse transcribed into cDNA. Libraries were prepared by immunoSEQ multiplex PCR; TCRdb keeps only in-frame clonotypes and omits some of them. The table records over 100,000 clones, less than 75% of them present only once. V and J are TRBV29-1 and TRBJ2-7, with TRBD1 matching 7 bases. Here the sequenced sample was CD8+ T cells sorted from blood, taken at week 24, from a patient treated with tofacitinib. The sequence was collected from a human donor with alopecia areata. CDR3 DNA: TGCAGCGCCATGACAGGGTCCCTCTACGAGCAGTACTTC. Amino acids: CSAMTGSLYEQYF.